This record looks at one T cell receptor (beta chain) sequence and its context. There is no known antigen for this receptor. The record has no base qualities; no much larger clone is one base away. Preparation of the library involved the immunoSEQ multiplex PCR assay. For the multiplex PCR, a mixture combining 60 forward primers for TCR Vbeta segments and 13 reverse primers for TCR Jbeta segments was used. The CDR3 region of rearranged TCR beta genes was amplified from genomic DNA with a multiplex PCR assay. The Illumina HiSeq System was used to sequence the amplified TCR beta libraries as 87-base-pair reads. The authors' analysis ran thus. A later analysis tallied 70 million to 100 million unique TCR beta chains across the 610 or so repertoires, and some 12 million of those chains were shared by two or more donors. A nearest-neighbor algorithm error-corrected the raw reads and collapsed the reads into unique sequences, merging closely related sequences to remove PCR and sequencing errors. To assign V, D and J gene segments, CDR3 sequences were aligned to IMGT reference sequences. Each retained sequence needed at least a six-nucleotide match to both a V gene segment and a J gene segment. Rearrangements were classified as productive when the CDR3 lacked stop codons and remained in frame with V and J, and all other rearrangements were classified as non-productive. Following IMGT convention, CDR3 was defined as the stretch from the second conserved V-encoded cysteine to the conserved J-encoded phenylalanine. In an earlier analysis of 587 of the donors, sequences lacking an unambiguous match to a single V gene segment were excluded. An earlier analysis of several hundred of the donors called V segments functional above 56.7% productive rearrangements and segregating when the between-donor standard deviation exceeded 5%. A statistical classification framework was developed to diagnose cytomegalovirus status using the catalog of TCR beta chain sequences. V and J gene assignment, in a later analysis, came from comparing TCR nucleotide sequences with IMGT/GENE-DB human TR gene sequences. The TCRdist pipeline was used in a later analysis to assign CDR3 sequences and most-parsimonious VDJ recombination scenarios. A later analysis defined each TCR beta chain by its CDR3 amino acid sequence plus V-gene family, and excluded reads lacking a unique V-gene family. In a later analysis, nearly 600 highly shared, low-generation-probability nucleotide sequences were removed to address suspected cross-contamination and a sequencing artifact. In a later analysis, a clonal expansion index was calculated for each public chain from normalized within-repertoire ranks of inferred template counts. In a later analysis, generation probabilities were computed using a VDJ recombination model fitted to out-of-frame rearrangements, and the results were checked against IGoR. In a later analysis, hypergeometric tests were used to score TCR-TCR, TCR-HLA and TCR-CMV co-occurrence, with a repertoire-size bias correction applied to TCR pairs. To estimate false discovery rates, a later analysis permuted the HLA or CMV assignments 20 times. In a later analysis, co-occurring TCRs were grouped using DBSCAN, and TCRdist sequence similarity was added for clustering within HLA-allele-positive subsets. Co-occurrence clustering excluded repertoires with fewer than 30,000 or more than 120,000 public chains, plus five with anomalous nucleotide sharing. Entries here come from immuneACCESS through TCRdb and include only in-frame sequences with V and J called. Some clones fail to appear in such tables; in the studies checked, an unresolved V gene covers under half of the shortfall, and the cause of the remainder is unknown. V, J and clone size derive from that table, while D and trimming were established from the DNA sequence. The sample contains 180,000 or so clones, roughly 87% of them found a single time. The top ten clones comprise about 1.5% of the sample.

The cohort was made up of 666 healthy bone marrow donors. At the time of sampling, every cohort member was nominally healthy, though immune exposures that went unrecorded were likely present. The donor was CMV seronegative and belonged to the group of 380 or so seronegative cohort members. A peripheral blood sample was collected from each donor, and TCR beta sequencing was performed on peripheral blood mononuclear cells. The Qiagen DNeasy Blood Extraction Kit was used to extract genomic DNA from the blood cell samples. The data were taken from a study of cytomegalovirus exposure and HLA in healthy donors (dated by TCRdb to about 2017). Study-level background: An earlier analysis of 587 of the donors reported approximately 280 Gb of sequence data and 95 million to 140 million unique TCR beta sequences obtained from about 200 million T cells. Roughly 300 gigabases of sequencing data and roughly 80 million unique TCR sequences made up an early release that covered around 640 HLA-typed donors. Of the roughly 400 genotyped donors, less than 90% were placed in the genetic ancestry cluster associated with self-reported Caucasian donors. The aim of the study was to test whether cataloging public T cell receptors could identify signatures of past pathogen exposure. The study used immunosequencing to profile the T cell repertoires of under 700 subjects and linked those repertoires to cytomegalovirus serostatus. Along with the approximately 700-subject first cohort, a separate validation cohort of approximately 110 different subjects was used. High-throughput TCR immunosequencing, statistical association of individual TCRs with disease status, and machine learning were combined to predict cytomegalovirus infection status. A later analysis re-examined previously published TCR beta repertoires from about 670 donors and added high-resolution HLA genotyping to investigate patterns of TCR occurrence. Rather than drawing on any new phenotypic data, the later analysis identified candidate immune exposures from TCR beta sequences and the way those sequences occurred across donors. An earlier analysis of 587 of the donors used high-throughput TCR beta sequencing to judge whether each TCR beta V gene segment behaved as functional or pseudogenic. Donor age, sex, ethnicity and CMV serostatus were compiled alongside the repertoire data. A later genetic analysis used genome-wide SNP genotypes for 398 of the 666 donors, treating that subset as a discovery cohort. All discovery cohort repertoires had been generated on a single sequencing platform. Both class I and class II loci were covered by HLA typing, at four-digit resolution. The number of donors typed differed by locus, with roughly 620-640 for A, B, C, DRB1 and DQB1, around 500 for DQA1, nearly 610 for DPA1, and 450 to 480 for DPB1. Because of strong linkage in the cohort, 4 to 6 DR-DQ haplotypes were treated as single units for association and clustering. Across around 400 genotyped donors of the cohort, an average of approximately 240,000 unique TCR beta nucleotide sequences per donor were sequenced, and 15% to 20% of those sequences were non-productive.

The paper's findings and limits, for the study overall: Correlated functional status among segregating V segments might reflect linkage disequilibrium, but an unknown experimental factor could not be ruled out. Most TCR sequences were seen in very few donors, while some public TCRs were found in many individuals. At a false discovery rate of 0.05, a later analysis linked approximately 18,000 TCR beta sequences to specific HLA alleles. The cohort was sequenced for TCR beta chains only, and without alpha or paired-chain data the features that could be detected were limited. The only immune exposure information available for the cohort was CMV serostatus. HLA typing was unavailable for some donors at each locus, so association tests used only the typed subset. In an earlier analysis of 587 of the donors, most TCR beta V segments were observed in productive rearrangements about 87% or about 30% of the time, broadly matching IMGT annotations. Some IMGT-functional V segments, including TRBV6-2 and TRBV6-3, could not be distinguished by the 87-base-pair reads and were therefore excluded. In a later analysis, TCR association rates were found to vary across HLA loci, with the most associated TCRs seen for DRB1 alleles and the fewest for HLA-C alleles. A further reported finding was that TCR beta sequences accurately predicted the HLA-A and HLA-B alleles for most subjects in the first cohort. A group of highly shared sequence variants was considered likely to be a technical artifact of the sequencing pipeline. A later analysis found that HLA-associated TCR beta chains were more clonally expanded and had lower generation probabilities than equally common non-associated chains. The presence/absence analyses assumed that sequencing depth was roughly uniform across donors, and that assumption may not be true. The study listed 150 to 200 TCR beta chains as associated with cytomegalovirus. According to a later genetic analysis, donors in an Asian-associated ancestry cluster had fewer N-insertions in productive TCRs than the approximately 670-donor mean. Three of the identified cytomegalovirus-associated TCR beta chains were confirmed in vitro to be specific for cytomegalovirus antigens. A later analysis found that most CMV-associated TCR beta chains appeared HLA-restricted, with HLA associations seemingly driven largely by CMV exposure. V-gene and J-gene trimming of TCR beta chains was associated with a missense DCLRE1C variant in a later genetic analysis, and the association was replicated in an independent cohort. Cytomegalovirus status was reported to be diagnosed by the classifier with high specificity and sensitivity in both the original and validation cohorts. In a later analysis, several top co-occurrence clusters were reported to appear linked to parvovirus B19, influenza, CMV and Epstein-Barr virus. Because counts were too low, more than 15 rarely observed V segments, including chromosome 9 orphons, were left out of the earlier analysis of about 500 of the donors. Assigning TCR associations to individual alleles was difficult when HLA alleles, especially DR and DQ, strongly co-occurred. It was suggested by the authors that the approach could potentially be generalized to other disease states and immunological phenotypes.

CDR1 LNHDA and CDR2 SQIVND are derived from the germline V gene (reference sequence). V loses 6 bases, J loses 1 base, and the germline ends lie 16 bases apart. Its CDR3 holds 16 amino acids, cysteine through phenylalanine. Only the CDR3 DNA stays, 48 bases, in frame from base 1. Sequenced sample: PBMCs. The clonotype was recovered from a man aged 35 to 55 in good health and CMV-seronegative. The chain employs TRBV19 and TRBJ2-4; TRBD2 is possibly the D segment (5 matching bases). The nucleotides are TGTGCCAGTAGCCTCCGGGATCGCTTTGCCAAAAACATTCAGTACTTC. It codes for CASSLRDRFAKNIQYF.